This T cell receptor beta chain comes out of a study of metastatic and nonmetastatic thyroid tumors. General study points: The study reportedly found significantly higher TCR beta diversity in malignant thyroid tumors than benign nodules, in blood and tumor.

Of note for this clone: What it recognizes is unknown.

TCRdb re-clonotyped the PCR reads via MiXCR. The data show 30,000 to 35,000 clones, with 25% to 35% seen just once and about 32% held by the top ten. Trimming pared 5 bases from V and 6 bases from J, leaving 23 bases between. The CDR3 totals 16 residues. Germline values: CDR1 SGHAT, CDR2 FQNNGV. No treatment had been given to any patient before thyroid surgery. The material sequenced was blood. The chain is built from TRBV11-2 and TRBJ2-7; no firm D call. This TCR derives from a female donor with papillary thyroid cancer or a benign thyroid nodule (not recorded which). Some clones in this sample may be carry-over from other donors' samples. The CDR3 sequence is CASSTIRCRKEPEQYF. CDR3 sequence (DNA): TGTGCCAGCAGCACCATCCGTTGTCGGAAAGAACCCGAGCAGTACTTC. Together with reference TRBV11-2 and TRBJ2-7, the CDR3 gives the full variable domain: EAGVAQSPRYKIIEKRQSVAFWCNPISGHATLYWYQQILGQGPKLLIQFQNNGVVDDSQLPKDRFSAERLKGVDSTLKIQPAKLEDSAVYLCASSTIRCRKEPEQYFGPGTRLTVT.